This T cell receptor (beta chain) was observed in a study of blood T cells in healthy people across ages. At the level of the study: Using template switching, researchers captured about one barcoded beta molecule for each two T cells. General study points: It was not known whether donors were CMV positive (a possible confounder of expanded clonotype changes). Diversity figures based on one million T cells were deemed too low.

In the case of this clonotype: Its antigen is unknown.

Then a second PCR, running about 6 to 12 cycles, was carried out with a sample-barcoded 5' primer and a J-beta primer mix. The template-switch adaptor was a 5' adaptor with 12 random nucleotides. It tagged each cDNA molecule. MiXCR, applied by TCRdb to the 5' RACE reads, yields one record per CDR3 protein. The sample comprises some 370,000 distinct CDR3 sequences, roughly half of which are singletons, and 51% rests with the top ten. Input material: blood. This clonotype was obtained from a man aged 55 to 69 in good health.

For the CDR3, the DNA is TGCAGCGTGAGAAGCAGGGCGGGGAACTACGAGCAGTACTTC. It codes for CSVRSRAGNYEQYF. J is TRBJ2-7 and V is TRBV29-1; the D gene is possibly TRBD2 (6 bases). Trimming shortened V by 6 bases and J by 3 bases, and 18 bases separated the two germline ends. Germline loops: CDR1 SQVTM, CDR2 ANQGSEA. This CDR3 has 14 amino acids.